This T cell receptor beta chain was identified during a study of blood T cells in healthy people across ages. There are 14 residues in the CDR3. The V gene lost 5 bases and the J gene lost 1 base, with 9 bases spanning the gap. Looked up from germline, CDR1 is MNHEY and CDR2 is SVGEGT. Study results and caveats: A roughly linear fall in TCR beta diversity per million T cells was seen with increasing age. Compared with aged donors, long-lived donors showed fewer expanded clones, suggesting selection.

Using a J-beta primer mix together with a sample-barcoded 5' primer, a second PCR was run for about 7 to 12 cycles. One entry per CDR3 protein, called by TCRdb with MiXCR from the 5' RACE reads. The table includes about 1.5 million distinct CDR3 sequences, approximately 42% detected once. Collection of ten milliliters of peripheral blood was performed for each donor. In this sample, this clonotype turned up many times. The antigen is unknown. Material: blood. The sequence derives from a woman in her late teens or twenties in good health. This chain connects TRBV6-2 or TRBV6-3 to TRBJ2-1; no clear D. In nucleotides, the CDR3 is TGTGCCAGCAGTAAAAGAGAATCCTACAATGAGCAGTTCTTC. Its protein product is CASSKRESYNEQFF.